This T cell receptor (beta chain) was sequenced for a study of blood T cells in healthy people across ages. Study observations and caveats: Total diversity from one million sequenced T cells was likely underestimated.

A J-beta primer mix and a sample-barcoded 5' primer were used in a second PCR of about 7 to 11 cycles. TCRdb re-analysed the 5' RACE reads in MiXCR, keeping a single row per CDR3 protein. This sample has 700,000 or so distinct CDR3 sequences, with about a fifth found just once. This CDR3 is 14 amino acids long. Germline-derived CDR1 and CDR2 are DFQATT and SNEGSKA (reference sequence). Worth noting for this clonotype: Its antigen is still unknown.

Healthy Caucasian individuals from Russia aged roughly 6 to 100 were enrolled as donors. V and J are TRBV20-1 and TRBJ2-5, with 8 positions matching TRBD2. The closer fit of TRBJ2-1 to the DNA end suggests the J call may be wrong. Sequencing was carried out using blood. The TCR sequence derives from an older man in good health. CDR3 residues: CSASKSSGSNEQFF. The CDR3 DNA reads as TGCAGTGCTAGTAAGTCTAGCGGGTCCAATGAGCAGTTCTTC.